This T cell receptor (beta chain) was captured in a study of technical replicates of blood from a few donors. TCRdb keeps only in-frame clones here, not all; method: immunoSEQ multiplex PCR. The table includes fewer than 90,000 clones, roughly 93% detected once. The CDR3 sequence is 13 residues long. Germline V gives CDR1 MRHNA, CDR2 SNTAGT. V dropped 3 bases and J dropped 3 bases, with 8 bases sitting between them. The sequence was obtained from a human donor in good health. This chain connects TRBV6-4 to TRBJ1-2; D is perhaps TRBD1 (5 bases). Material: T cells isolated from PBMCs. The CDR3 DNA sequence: TGTGCCAGCAGTGAATCGGGGGACTATGGCTACACCTTC. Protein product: CASSESGDYGYTF.